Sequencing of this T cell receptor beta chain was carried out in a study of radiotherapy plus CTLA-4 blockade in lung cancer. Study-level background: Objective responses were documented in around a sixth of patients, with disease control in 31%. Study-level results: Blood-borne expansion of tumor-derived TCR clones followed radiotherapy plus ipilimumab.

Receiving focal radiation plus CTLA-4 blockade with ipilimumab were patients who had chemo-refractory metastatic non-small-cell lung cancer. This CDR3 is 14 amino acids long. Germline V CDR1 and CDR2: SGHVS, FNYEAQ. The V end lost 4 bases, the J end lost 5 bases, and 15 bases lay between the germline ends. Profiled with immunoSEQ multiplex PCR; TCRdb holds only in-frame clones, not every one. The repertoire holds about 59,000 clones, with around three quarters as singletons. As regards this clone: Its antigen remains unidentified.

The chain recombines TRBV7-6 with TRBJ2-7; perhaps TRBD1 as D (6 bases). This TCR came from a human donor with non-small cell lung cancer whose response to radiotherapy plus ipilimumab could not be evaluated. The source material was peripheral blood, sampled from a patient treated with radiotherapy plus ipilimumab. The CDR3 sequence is CASSSVSGGDEQYF. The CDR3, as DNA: TGTGCCAGCAGCTCCGTGAGTGGGGGCGACGAGCAGTACTTC. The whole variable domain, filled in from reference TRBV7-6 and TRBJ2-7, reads GAGVSQSPRYKVTKRGQDVALRCDPISGHVSLYWYRQALGQGPEFLTYFNYEAQQDKSGLPNDRFSAERPEGSISTLTIQRTEQRDSAMYRCASSSVSGGDEQYFGPGTRLTVT.